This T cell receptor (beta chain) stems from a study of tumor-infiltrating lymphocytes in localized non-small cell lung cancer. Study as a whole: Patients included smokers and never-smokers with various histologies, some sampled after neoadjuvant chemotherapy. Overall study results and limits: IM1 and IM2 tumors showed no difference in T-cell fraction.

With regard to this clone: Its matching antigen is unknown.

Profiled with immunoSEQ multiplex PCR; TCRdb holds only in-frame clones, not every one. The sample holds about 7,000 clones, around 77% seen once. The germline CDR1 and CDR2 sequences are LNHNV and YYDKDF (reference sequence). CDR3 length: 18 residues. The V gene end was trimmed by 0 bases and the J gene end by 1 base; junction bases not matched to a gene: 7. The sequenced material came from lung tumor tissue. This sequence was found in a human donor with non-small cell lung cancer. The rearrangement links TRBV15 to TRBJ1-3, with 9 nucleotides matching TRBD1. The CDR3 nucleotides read TGTGCCACCAGCAGAGATCTCCGAGGGACAGGGTCTGGAAACACCATATATTTT. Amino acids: CATSRDLRGTGSGNTIYF.